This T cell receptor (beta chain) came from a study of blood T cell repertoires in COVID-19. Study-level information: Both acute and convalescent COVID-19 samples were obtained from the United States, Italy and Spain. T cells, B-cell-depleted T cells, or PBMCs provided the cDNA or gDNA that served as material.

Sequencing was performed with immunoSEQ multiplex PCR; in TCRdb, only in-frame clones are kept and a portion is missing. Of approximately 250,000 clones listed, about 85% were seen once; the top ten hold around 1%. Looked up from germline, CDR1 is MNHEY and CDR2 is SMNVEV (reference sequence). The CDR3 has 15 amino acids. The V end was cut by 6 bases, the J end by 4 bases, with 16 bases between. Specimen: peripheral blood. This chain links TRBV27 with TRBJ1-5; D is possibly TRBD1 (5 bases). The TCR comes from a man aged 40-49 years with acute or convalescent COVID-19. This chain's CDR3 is CASSAGLKANQPQHF. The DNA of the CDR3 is TGTGCCAGCAGCGCGGGGCTTAAAGCTAATCAGCCCCAGCATTTT.